The present T cell receptor (beta chain) was sequenced within a study of shared T cell receptors in the human thymus. Measured with immunoSEQ multiplex PCR; TCRdb has only the in-frame clones, and not every one. The sample shows 500,000 to 850,000 clones, roughly 86% of them seen only once. CDR1 and CDR2 from the germline V gene are MDHEN and SYDVKM. This CDR3 has 19 residues. J gave up 3 bases and V 2 bases, and 16 bases lay outside the gene matches. These data were likewise used in another study, on human thymus T cells. As reported in that work: Resections that were taken during corrective heart surgery supplied the thymus tissue. Highly overlapping thymic repertoires among unrelated individuals were reported in related research.

Sequencing was done on a sample of thymocytes. This receptor was taken from a boy under two years old with a congenital heart defect. The V call is TRBV28, the J call TRBJ1-5; TRBD1 matches 7 bases. In DNA form, the CDR3 reads TGTGCCAGCAGTTTACGTCCCGGGACAGCCGGAAGGGACAATCAGCCCCAGCATTTT. Protein: CASSLRPGTAGRDNQPQHF.